Included here is one TCR beta chain sequence, with context. PCR was performed using 60 Vbeta and 13 Jbeta primers. The method was immunoSEQ multiplex PCR; TCRdb's version includes in-frame clones alone and lacks a portion of them. The sample includes approximately 100,000 clones. This sample is part of a study of cytomegalovirus exposure and HLA in healthy donors. Whole-study context: The study's early data release held tens of millions of unique TCRs from HLA-typed donors.

The CDR3 is 14 amino acids. Germline CDR1 reads SGHAT; CDR2 reads FQNNGV. Losses at the gene ends were 3 bases for V and 7 bases for J; bases not matched to a gene: 5. The sequence derives from a man aged 50-59 years in good health and CMV-seronegative. The chain couples TRBV11-2 to TRBJ1-2; TRBD1 agrees at 10 bases. The sample comprised PBMCs. CDR3: CASSLAGTGVGYTF. DNA for the CDR3: TGTGCCAGCAGCTTGGCCGGGACAGGGGTTGGCTACACCTTC. The full variable domain, its missing parts supplied by reference TRBV11-2 and TRBJ1-2, is EAGVAQSPRYKIIEKRQSVAFWCNPISGHATLYWYQQILGQGPKLLIQFQNNGVVDDSQLPKDRFSAERLKGVDSTLKIQPAKLEDSAVYLCASSLAGTGVGYTFGSGTRLTVV.